The entry below gives a single T cell receptor (beta chain) sequence along with its context. Antigen: not known. This record belongs to a study of immune evolution from preneoplasia to lung adenocarcinoma. Sequencing was performed with immunoSEQ multiplex PCR; in TCRdb, only in-frame clones are kept and a portion is missing. The sample lists 9,500 to 12,000 clones, 86% occurring once. Notes on the study in general: Clonality was highest in normal lung, lower in later-stage lesions apparently.

V was clipped by 6 bases and J by 5 bases; unmatched bases: 9. Germline V gene data show CDR1 as MNHEY and CDR2 as SMNVEV (reference sequence). The CDR3 loop spans 15 amino acids. This TCR derives from a person aged 70 to 85 with invasive lung adenocarcinoma. Sequencing used FFPE invasive lung adenocarcinoma tissue. The chain recombines TRBV27 with TRBJ2-2; 7 bases agree with TRBD2. In DNA form, the CDR3 reads TGTGCCAGCAGGTTTTTTACTAGCGTGACCGGGGAGCTGTTTTTT. This codes for CASRFFTSVTGELFF.